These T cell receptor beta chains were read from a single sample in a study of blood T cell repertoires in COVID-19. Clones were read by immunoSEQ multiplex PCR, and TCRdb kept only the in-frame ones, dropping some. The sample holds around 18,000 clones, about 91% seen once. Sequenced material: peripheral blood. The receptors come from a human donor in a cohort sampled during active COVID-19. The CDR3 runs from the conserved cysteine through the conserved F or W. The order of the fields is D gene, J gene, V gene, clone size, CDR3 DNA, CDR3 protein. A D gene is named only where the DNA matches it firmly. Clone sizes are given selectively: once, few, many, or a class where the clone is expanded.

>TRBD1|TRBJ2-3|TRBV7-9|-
TGTGCCAGCAGCCTTGGACAGGGCACAGATACGCAGTATTTT
CASSLGQGTDTQYF
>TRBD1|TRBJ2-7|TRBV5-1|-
TGCGCCAGCAGCCTAGGACAGGGGGCCCACGAGCAGTACTTC
CASSLGQGAHEQYF
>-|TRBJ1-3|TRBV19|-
TGTGCCAGTAGTAGAAAAAAACAGATCGGAAACACCATATATTTT
CASSRKKQIGNTIYF
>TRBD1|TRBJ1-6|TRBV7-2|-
TGTGCCAGCAGCTTGGTTGGACAGGGGGGTTCACCCCTCCACTTT
CASSLVGQGGSPLHF
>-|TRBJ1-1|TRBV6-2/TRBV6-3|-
TGTGCCAGCAGTTACGCAGGGGAAAACACTGAAGCTTTCTTT
CASSYAGENTEAFF
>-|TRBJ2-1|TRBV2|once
TGTGCCAGCTTTAGGACCCAGGGGTTGGGATTCTTC
CASFRTQGLGFF
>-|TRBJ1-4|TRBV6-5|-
TGTGCCAGCAGGACTCAGGGAGGTGAAAAACTGTTTTTT
CASRTQGGEKLFF
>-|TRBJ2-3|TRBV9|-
TGTGCCAGCAGCGTAGTAAACACAGATACGCAGTATTTT
CASSVVNTDTQYF
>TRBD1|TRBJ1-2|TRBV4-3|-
TGCGCCAGCAGCCAAGATTTGGGCAGGGGGCTGGTTAGCTACACCTTC
CASSQDLGRGLVSYTF
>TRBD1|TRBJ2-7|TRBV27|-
TGTGCCAGCAGTTTAGGCAGGGGGCTTGGCGAGCAGTACTTC
CASSLGRGLGEQYF
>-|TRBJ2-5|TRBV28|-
TGTGCCAGCAGTACACATTCGGAGACCCAGTACTTC
CASSTHSETQYF
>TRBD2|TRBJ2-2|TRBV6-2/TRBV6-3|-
TGTGCCAGCAGTTACGTCAGCGGGGGGGGCCCCACCGGGGAGCTGTTTTTT
CASSYVSGGGPTGELFF
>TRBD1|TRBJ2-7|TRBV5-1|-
TGCGCCAGCAGCATCCGACAGGGGACCCTTTCCTACGAGCAGTACTTC
CASSIRQGTLSYEQYF
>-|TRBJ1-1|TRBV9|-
TGTGCCAGCAGCGTAGATCACACACGAGAAGCTTTCTTT
CASSVDHTREAFF
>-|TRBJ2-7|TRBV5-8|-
TGTGCCAGCAGCTTGCTCGGTTACGAGCAGTACTTC
CASSLLGYEQYF
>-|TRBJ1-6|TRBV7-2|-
TGTGCCAGCAGCTTAGGGGGAGCTTATTCACCCCTCCACTTT
CASSLGGAYSPLHF
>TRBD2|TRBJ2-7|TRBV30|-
TGTGCCTGGGAAGCGGGGGGGCTGAACGAGCAGTACTTC
CAWEAGGLNEQYF
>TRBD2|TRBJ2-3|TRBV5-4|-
TGTGCCAGCAGCATGGGAGCGGGGCACACAGATACGCAGTATTTT
CASSMGAGHTDTQYF
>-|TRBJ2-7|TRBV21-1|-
TGTGCCAGCAGCAAACTGGAAAGGGACAGGGAAGCCTACGAGCAGTACTTC
CASSKLERDREAYEQYF
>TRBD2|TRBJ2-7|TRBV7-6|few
TGTGCCAGCAGCACTAGAGGCGGGACTAGGTACGAGCAGTACTTC
CASSTRGGTRYEQYF
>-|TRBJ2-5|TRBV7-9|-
TGTGCCAGCAGCTTGGGCAGCCAAGAGACCCAGTACTTC
CASSLGSQETQYF
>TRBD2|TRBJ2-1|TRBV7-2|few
TGTGCCAGCAGGTCGATGCGGGGGGTGAACTACAATGAGCAGTTCTTC
CASRSMRGVNYNEQFF
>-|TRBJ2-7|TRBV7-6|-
TGTGCCAGCAGCTTAGTGGCCGGGACTCTACTTCGCGAGCAGTACTTC
CASSLVAGTLLREQYF
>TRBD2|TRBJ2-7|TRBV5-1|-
TGCGCCAGCAGCTTGGTGGGGACTAGGGAGCAGTACTTC
CASSLVGTREQYF
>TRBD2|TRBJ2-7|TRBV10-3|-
TGTGCCATCAGTGGGTCGGCTAGCGGGGTCTCCTACGAGCAGTACTTC
CAISGSASGVSYEQYF
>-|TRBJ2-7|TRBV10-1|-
TGCGCCAGCAGCAGGGGTTTCTCCTACGAGCAGTACTTC
CASSRGFSYEQYF
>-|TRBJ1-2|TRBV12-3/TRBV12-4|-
TGTGCCAGCAGTTTAGACAGGAGCTATGGCTACACCTTC
CASSLDRSYGYTF
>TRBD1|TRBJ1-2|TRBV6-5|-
TGTGCCAGCAGTCTACTCATAGGACAGGGAGGCTACACCTTC
CASSLLIGQGGYTF
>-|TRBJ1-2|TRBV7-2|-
TGTGCCAGCAGCTTACAGTCAACTAACTATGGCTACACCTTC
CASSLQSTNYGYTF
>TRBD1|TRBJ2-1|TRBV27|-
TGTGCCAGCAGTTTACCGGGACAGGGCCACAATGAGCAGTTCTTC
CASSLPGQGHNEQFF
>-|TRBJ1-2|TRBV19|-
TGTGCCAGTAGTATATATGGGCCCTATGGCTACACCTTC
CASSIYGPYGYTF
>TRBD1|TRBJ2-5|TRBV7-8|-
TGTGCCAGCAGTTTAGCTACAGGGGGAAAGACCCAGTACTTC
CASSLATGGKTQYF
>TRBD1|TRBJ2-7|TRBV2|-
TGTGCCAGCAAACGGACAGGGGGCGAGTCCTACGAGCAGTACTTC
CASKRTGGESYEQYF
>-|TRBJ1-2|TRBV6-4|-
TGTGCCAGCAGTGAGGGGCCGGCGGGGTCGGGTGGCTACACCTTC
CASSEGPAGSGGYTF
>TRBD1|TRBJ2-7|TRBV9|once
TGTGCCAGCAGCGTAGCAACAGGGGGGAGCGAGCAGTACTTC
CASSVATGGSEQYF
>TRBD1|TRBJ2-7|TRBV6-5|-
TGTGCCAGCAGTTCTAAGACAGGGGCGGGGGAGCAGTACTTC
CASSSKTGAGEQYF
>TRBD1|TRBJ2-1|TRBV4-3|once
TGCGCCAGCAGCGTCCAGGGGGCGAGGTTGAATGAGCAGTTCTTC
CASSVQGARLNEQFF
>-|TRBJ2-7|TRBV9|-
TGTGCCAGCAGCGAAAGAGGACAGTCCTACGAGCAGTACTTC
CASSERGQSYEQYF
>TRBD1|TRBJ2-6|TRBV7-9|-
TGTGCCAGCAGCCCGTGGACAGGCTTTTCCTCTGGGGCCAACGTCCTGACTTTC
CASSPWTGFSSGANVLTF
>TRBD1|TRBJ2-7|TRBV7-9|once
TGTGCCAGCAGCTTCCGAGGAAGGACAGGGGGCGGAAGCTACGAGCAGTACTTC
CASSFRGRTGGGSYEQYF
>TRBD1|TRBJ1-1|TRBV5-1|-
TGCGCCAGCAGCTTGGCTACAGGGGCGAACACTGAAGCTTTCTTT
CASSLATGANTEAFF
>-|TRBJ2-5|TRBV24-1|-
TGTGCCACCAGTGTTTCGGGGAACCAAGAGACCCAGTACTTC
CATSVSGNQETQYF
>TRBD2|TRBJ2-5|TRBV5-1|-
TGCGCCAGCAGCCAACTGCCTGGACTAGCGGTGGAAGGGACCCAGTACTTC
CASSQLPGLAVEGTQYF
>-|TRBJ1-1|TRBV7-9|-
TGTGCCACCTTCCCGACAGGTTCTACTGCGAACACTGAAGCTTTCTTT
CATFPTGSTANTEAFF
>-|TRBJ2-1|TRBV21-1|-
TGTGCCAGCAGGGAAACTAGCGGGGGGCCCTACAATGAGCAGTTCTTC
CASRETSGGPYNEQFF
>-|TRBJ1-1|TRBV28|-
TGTGCCAGCAGAACGGGGGGAGGGAACACTGAAGCTTTCTTT
CASRTGGGNTEAFF
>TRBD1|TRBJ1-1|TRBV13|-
TGTGCCAGCAGCTCTGACAGGGACACTGAAGCTTTCTTT
CASSSDRDTEAFF
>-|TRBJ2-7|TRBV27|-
TGTGCCAGCAGTCCACCCGGGGCCTACGAGCAGTACTTC
CASSPPGAYEQYF
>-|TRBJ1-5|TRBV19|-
TGTGCCAGTAGAAATCTCGGCGGGAGAACGGTTCTAGATCAGCCCCAGCATTTT
CASRNLGGRTVLDQPQHF
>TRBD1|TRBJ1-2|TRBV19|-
TGTGCCAGTAGCCCGACAGGGCCTGCCTATGGCTACACCTTC
CASSPTGPAYGYTF
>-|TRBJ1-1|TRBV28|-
TGTGCCAGCAGTTTCCCCTTTGAGACAGGCATGAACACTGAAGCTTTCTTT
CASSFPFETGMNTEAFF
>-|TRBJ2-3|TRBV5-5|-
TGTGCCAGCAGCTTGTGGGCAGGGGGCACAGATACGCAGTATTTT
CASSLWAGGTDTQYF
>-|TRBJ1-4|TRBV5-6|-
TGTGCCAGCAGCTTGGGTGGAGGTTTCACAACTAATGAAAAACTGTTTTTT
CASSLGGGFTTNEKLFF
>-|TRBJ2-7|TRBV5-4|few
TGTGCCAGCAGCTTGCAGGGCCCCGGTCGATCAGAGCAGTACTTC
CASSLQGPGRSEQYF
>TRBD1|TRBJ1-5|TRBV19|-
TGTGCCAGTAGGACAGGGTTGGGGGCGAGCAATCAGCCCCAGCATTTT
CASRTGLGASNQPQHF
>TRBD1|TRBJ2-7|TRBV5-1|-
TGCGCCAGCAGCAGGGGAGAGGACAGGGGTTTGAACGAGCAGTACTTC
CASSRGEDRGLNEQYF
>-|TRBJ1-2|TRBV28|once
TGTGCCAGCAGTTTCACAGCTAACTATGGCTACACCTTC
CASSFTANYGYTF